This T cell receptor (beta chain) appears in the sequencing data of a study of cytomegalovirus exposure and HLA in healthy donors. General study results and limits: A later look showed TCR association rates differing by HLA locus, highest for DRB1 and lowest for HLA-C.

CDR1 and CDR2 from the germline V gene are SGHRS and YFSETQ. Trimming removed 1 base from V and 6 bases from J, with 14 bases in between. The CDR3 covers 14 residues. As regards this clone: Its specificity is not known.

The primer mix had 60 Vbeta and 13 Jbeta primers. Repertoires were generated with immunoSEQ multiplex PCR, while TCRdb's copy carries only in-frame clones and drops some. The sample shows over 150,000 clones, 80% to 85% of them seen only once. This receptor was identified in a male donor in good health and CMV-seronegative. The specimen was PBMCs. The chain couples TRBV5-1 to TRBJ2-7, with D perhaps matching TRBD1 (5 bases). The CDR3 here is CASSLTQDNSEQYF. CDR3 DNA sequence: TGCGCCAGCAGCTTGACACAGGACAACTCCGAGCAGTACTTC.